The next 14 T cell receptor beta chains were all read from a single sample in a study of CD8 T cells in cerebrospinal fluid in Alzheimer's disease (dated by TCRdb to 2020 to 2021). Libraries came from 10x single-cell sequencing. TCRdb shows the sequencer as NextSeq 550. TCRdb reanalyzed the reads, keeping one entry per CDR3 protein sequence and omitting DNA. The table of this sample itemizes about 800 distinct CDR3 sequences. The ten largest clones add up to roughly 15% of the sample. Material: cerebrospinal fluid. The receptors derive from a human donor with Parkinson's disease.

This clonotype ranks as large (0.1 to 1%) in terms of frequency. The V call is TRBV2, the J call TRBJ2-7. Germline V CDR1 and CDR2: SNHLY, FYNNEI. The CDR3 length is 12 residues. CDR3 residues: CASSAGPYEQYF.

Considering frequency, this clonotype is large. The chain has TRBV20-1 and TRBJ1-1. Germline CDR1 DFQATT, CDR2 SNEGSKA (reference sequence). The CDR3 consists of 13 residues. The CDR3 sequence is CSARDGLNTEAFF.

This clonotype is labeled medium-sized based on frequency. The chain recombines TRBV11-3 with TRBJ1-1. This CDR3 region has 13 residues. The germline V gene encodes CDR1 SGHNT and CDR2 YENEEA. Here the CDR3 reads CASSLVVNTEAFF.

In terms of frequency, this clonotype is medium-sized. This rearrangement joins TRBV6-6 to TRBJ1-6; TCRdb proposes TRBD1, but this gene call is untestable without DNA. CDR3 size: 16 residues. CDR1 is MNHNY and CDR2 is SVGAGI in the germline V gene (reference sequence). CDR3 sequence reads: CASNPGKKSGNSPLHF.

This clonotype shows up as medium-sized by frequency. The genes are TRBV27 and TRBJ2-3; TCRdb's D gene call, TRBD1, goes unchecked for lack of DNA. CDR3 length: 18 amino acids. The germline V gene encodes CDR1 MNHEY and CDR2 SMNVEV (reference sequence). The CDR3: CASTPSVVGTGGTDTQYF.

The chain is built from TRBV7-2 and TRBJ1-2. In germline, CDR1 is SGHTA, CDR2 FQGNSA. The CDR3 sequence is 14 residues long. This CDR3 reads CASSSPSDPYGYTF.

The chain carries TRBV18 and TRBJ1-3. CDR1 and CDR2 (germline): KGHSH, LQKENI. The CDR3 consists of 14 residues. This CDR3 is CASSQQGSGNTIYF.

Its frequency marks this clonotype as medium-sized. The chain joins TRBV19 to TRBJ1-1. The CDR3 has 12 residues. The germline V gene encodes CDR1 LNHDA and CDR2 SQIVND (reference sequence). Here the CDR3 reads CASSYLAGTAFF.

Measured by frequency, this clonotype is large. V and J are TRBV7-2 and TRBJ1-3. The CDR3 totals 13 residues. Germline assignment: CDR1 SGHTA and CDR2 FQGNSA. CDR3 in amino acids: CASSAGSGNTIYF.

By frequency, this clonotype registers medium-sized (0.01 to 0.1%). The V and J genes are TRBV19 and TRBJ2-2. Germline CDR1 is LNHDA and CDR2 is SQIVND (reference sequence). This CDR3 comprises 13 residues. CDR3 sequence: CASSPQRGGELFF.

This clonotype counts as large by frequency. This rearrangement joins TRBV7-2 to TRBJ2-2; the TCRdb call, TRBD2, lacks DNA for checking. CDR1 is SGHTA, CDR2 FQGNSA, per germline. This CDR3 comprises 15 residues. CDR3 loop: CASSSGGWNTGELFF.

This clonotype is labeled medium-sized (0.01 to 0.1%) based on frequency. The chain couples TRBV6-6 to TRBJ1-5. CDR1 and CDR2 from the germline V gene are MNHNY and SVGAGI (reference sequence). This CDR3 is built from 15 residues. The CDR3 loop reads CASSYSSQPNQPQHF.

By frequency, this clonotype registers large. The chain uses TRBV9 and TRBJ1-4; TCRdb calls TRBD1, which cannot be checked without DNA. The CDR3 totals 15 residues. The germline gives CDR1 SGDLS, CDR2 YYNGEE. Here the CDR3 reads CASSVGGVNAGKLFF.

The chain couples TRBV7-2 to TRBJ2-7. In germline, CDR1 is SGHTA, CDR2 FQGNSA. The CDR3 covers 15 residues. This chain's CDR3 is CASSFGRLQYYEQYF.